The T cell receptor (beta chain) described here comes from a study of blood T cell repertoires in COVID-19. Deletions cut 5 bases from V and 0 bases from J, with 11 bases between. The CDR3 runs 15 residues. Germline-derived CDR1 and CDR2 are SGHKS and YYEKEE (reference sequence). Produced via immunoSEQ multiplex PCR; TCRdb's table is partial and in-frame only. The top ten hold 10% to 11% of the sample, which has some 20,000 clones, around 86% seen once. The sequencing input was peripheral blood. The clonotype was recovered from a human donor in a cohort sampled during active COVID-19. The rearrangement joins TRBV5-5 to TRBJ2-2, with D perhaps matching TRBD1 (6 bases). The CDR3 DNA reads TGTGCCAGCAGGGGGGCCGTTACGAACACCGGGGAGCTGTTTTTT. Residues: CASRGAVTNTGELFF.